The 9 T cell receptor beta chains reported below all come from one sample, sequenced in a study of T cells in Graves' hyperthyroidism and ophthalmopathy. Using RNA transcripts as the source, TCR beta CDR3 regions were amplified. Carried out on the TCR CDR3, a first-round RT-PCR used the HTBI primer set. TCRdb re-analysed the multiplex PCR reads in MiXCR, keeping a single row per CDR3 protein. This table holds under 350,000 distinct CDR3 sequences, over 15% found once. The specimen was blood. These receptors all come from a woman aged 55-75 years with Graves' ophthalmopathy.

The CDR3 DNA reads TGTGCCAGTAGCGGGGGCCGATTCGGTCAGCCCCAGCATTTT. This sequence encodes CASSGGRFGQPQHF. V and J are TRBV19 and TRBJ1-5, with a possible D match to TRBD1 (6 bases). The V gene's germline CDR1 is LNHDA and CDR2 SQIVND (reference sequence). The V end was cut by 6 bases, the J end by 6 bases, with 15 bases between. The CDR3 extends over 14 amino acids. Filled out from reference TRBV19 and TRBJ1-5, the complete variable domain reads DGGITQSPKYLFRKEGQNVTLSCEQNLNHDAMYWYRQDPGQGLRLIYYSQIVNDFQKGDIAEGYSVSREKKESFPLTVTSAQKNPTAFYLCASSGGRFGQPQHFGDGTRLSIL.

The sample holds many counts of this clonotype. The genes are TRBV28 and TRBJ2-1; D is unclear. Trimming pared 6 bases from V and 3 bases from J, leaving 24 bases between. The germline CDR1 and CDR2 sequences are MDHEN and SYDVKM. The CDR3 extends over 18 amino acids. The chain's CDR3 is CASSPVVLTEKSYNEQFF. CDR3 sequence (DNA): TGTGCCAGCAGCCCAGTGGTCTTGACTGAAAAGAGCTACAATGAGCAGTTCTTC.

This clonotype was seen only a few times. The chain links TRBV20-1 to TRBJ2-2, with unresolved D. V was shortened by 3 bases and J by 4 bases, with 15 bases between the two germline ends. Germline V gives CDR1 DFQATT, CDR2 SNEGSKA (reference sequence). This CDR3 contains 15 residues. CDR3 sequence: CSARKEWGTTGELFF. CDR3 nucleotide sequence: TGCAGTGCTAGGAAAGAATGGGGAACCACCGGGGAGCTGTTTTTT.

In this sample, this clonotype turned up many times. This chain uses TRBV20-1 with TRBJ2-7; D is ambiguous. The CDR3 consists of 16 residues. The V end lost 5 bases, the J end lost 2 bases, and 22 bases lay between the germline ends. Germline-derived CDR1 and CDR2 are DFQATT and SNEGSKA (reference sequence). The CDR3 loop reads CSASFLPLTRTYEQYF. The CDR3 DNA follows: TGCAGTGCTTCCTTTTTACCGTTGACTCGGACCTACGAGCAGTACTTC.

The chain combines TRBV5-4 with TRBJ2-1; 12 positions agree with TRBD2. V lost 5 bases to trimming and J lost 5 bases; unmatched junction nucleotides: 5. Germline V lookup: CDR1 SGHNT, CDR2 YYREEE (reference sequence). This CDR3 has 15 residues. CDR3 sequence (DNA): TGTGCCAGCAGGCCGGGACTAGCGGGCGACAATGAGCAGTTCTTC. This gives the protein CASRPGLAGDNEQFF.

This clonotype was counted at least ten times. The chain links TRBV6-1 to TRBJ1-2; no firm D call. The CDR3 extends over 15 amino acids. Germline CDR1 reads MNHNS; CDR2 reads SASEGT. V shed 2 bases and J shed 0 bases, with 10 bases lying between them. The DNA of the CDR3 is TGTGCCAGCAGTGAAAGAGGCCTCGCTAACTATGGCTACACCTTC. Amino acids: CASSERGLANYGYTF.

This clonotype has a count of ten or more. The chain combines TRBV12-5 with TRBJ2-3; 7 bases match TRBD1. The CDR3 runs to 14 residues. CDR1 is LGHNT and CDR2 is FRNRAP in the germline V gene. V lost 6 bases and J lost 4; bases outside the gene matches: 7. CDR3 residues: CASGEGTASDTQYF. The DNA for the CDR3 is TGTGCTAGTGGCGAAGGGACAGCCTCAGATACGCAGTATTTT.

This clonotype was counted at least ten times. This sequence joins TRBV6-1 and TRBJ1-2, with D possibly matching TRBD1 (5 bases). Trimming removed 10 bases at V and 4 bases at J, with 10 bases between. From germline, CDR1 is MNHNS and CDR2 SASEGT. This CDR3 is 11 amino acids long. The CDR3 nucleotides are TGTGCCACGTGGACACGCTATGGCTACACCTTC. Amino acids: CATWTRYGYTF.

This clonotype was observed at least ten times. This chain links TRBV10-3 with TRBJ1-1; 10 nucleotides line up with TRBD1. V shed 6 bases, J shed 1 base, and the junction held 5 bases outside the gene matches. The CDR3 sequence is 15 residues long. The germline gives CDR1 ENHRY, CDR2 SYGVKD. CDR3 nucleotide sequence: TGTGCCATCAGAGACCGGGACAGGGGGAACACTGAAGCTTTCTTT. Translating it yields CAIRDRDRGNTEAFF.